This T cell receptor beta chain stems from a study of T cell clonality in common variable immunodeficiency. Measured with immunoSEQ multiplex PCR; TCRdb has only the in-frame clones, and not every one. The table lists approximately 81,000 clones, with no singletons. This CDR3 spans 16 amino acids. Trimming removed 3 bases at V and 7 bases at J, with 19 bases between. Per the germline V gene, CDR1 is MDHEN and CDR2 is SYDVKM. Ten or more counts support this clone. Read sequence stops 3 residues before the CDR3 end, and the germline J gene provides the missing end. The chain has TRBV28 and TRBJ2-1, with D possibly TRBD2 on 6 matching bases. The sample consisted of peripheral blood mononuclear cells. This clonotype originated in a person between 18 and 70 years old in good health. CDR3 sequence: CASSLFGPGRSNEQFF. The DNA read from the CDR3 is TGTGCCAGCAGTTTGTTTGGGCCAGGGAGGTCAAATGAG.